This T cell receptor beta chain was captured in a study of blood T cell repertoires in COVID-19. Losses at the gene ends were 3 bases for V and 7 bases for J; bases not matched to a gene: 6. Germline V gene data show CDR1 as LNHNV and CDR2 as YYDKDF (reference sequence). The CDR3 extends over 13 amino acids. As originally analysed: Scientists estimated how many nucleated cells there were by amplifying reference gene primers. Assay used: immunoSEQ multiplex PCR; TCRdb lists only in-frame clones, some missing. That table furnishes V, J and clone size, whereas the DNA furnished D and trimming. The table has a few hundred thousand clones, approximately 88% seen once. Grouping used clinical history reported by participants in a survey and questionnaire.

The sequencing sample was made of PBMCs or T cells enriched from blood (not recorded which). This rearrangement joins TRBV15 to TRBJ2-7; TRBD1 aligns across 7 bases. The receptor's source is a man under 40 who had recovered from COVID-19. CDR3 coding DNA: TGTGCCACCAGCAGCGGGACAGCACAAGAGCAGTACTTC. It codes for CATSSGTAQEQYF. Supplemented by reference TRBV15 and TRBJ2-7, the full variable domain reads DAMVIQNPRYQVTQFGKPVTLSCSQTLNHNVMYWYQQKSSQAPKLLFHYYDKDFNNEADTPDNFQSRRPNTSFCFLDIRSPGLGDTAMYLCATSSGTAQEQYFGPGTRLTVT.